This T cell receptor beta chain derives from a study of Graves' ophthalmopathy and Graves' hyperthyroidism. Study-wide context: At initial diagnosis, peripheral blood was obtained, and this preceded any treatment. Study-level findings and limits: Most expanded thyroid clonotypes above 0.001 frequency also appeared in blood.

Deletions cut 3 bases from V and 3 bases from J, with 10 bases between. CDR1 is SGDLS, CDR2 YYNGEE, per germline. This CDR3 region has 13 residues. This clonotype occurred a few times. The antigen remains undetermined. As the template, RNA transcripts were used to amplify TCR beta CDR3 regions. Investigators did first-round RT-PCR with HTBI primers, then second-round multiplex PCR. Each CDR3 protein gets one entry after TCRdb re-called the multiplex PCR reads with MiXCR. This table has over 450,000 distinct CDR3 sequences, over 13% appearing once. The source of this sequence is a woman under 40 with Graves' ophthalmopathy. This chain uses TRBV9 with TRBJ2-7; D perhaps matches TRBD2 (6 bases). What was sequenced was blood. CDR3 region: CASSEGTYYEQYF. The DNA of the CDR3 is TGTGCCAGCAGCGAAGGGACTTACTACGAGCAGTACTTC.